Reported below is one TCR beta chain. Trimming pared 3 bases from V and 0 bases from J, leaving 12 bases between. Germline loops: CDR1 LNHDA, CDR2 SQIVND (reference sequence). The CDR3 loop spans 16 amino acids. This specimen belongs to a study of T cell changes during pregnancy in multiple sclerosis. Clones were sequenced by immunoSEQ multiplex PCR, and TCRdb holds only the in-frame ones, with some missing. The sample contains around 130,000 clones, 95% to 98% of which appear only once. The source was peripheral blood, collected after pregnancy. This chain uses TRBV19 with TRBJ1-3; D gene ambiguous. This sequence originates from a female donor with multiple sclerosis, enrolled in a pregnancy study. The CDR3 is CASSIRSLFSGNTIYF. CDR3 coding DNA: TGTGCCAGTAGTATTAGAAGTCTCTTCTCTGGAAACACCATATATTTT.